This is a list of T cell receptor beta chains from one sample in a study of blood T cell repertoires in COVID-19. Clones were read by immunoSEQ multiplex PCR, and TCRdb kept only the in-frame ones, dropping some. The sample has just over 70,000 clones; 70% to 85% are singletons. Sequencing was performed on peripheral blood. These receptors all stem from an older woman with acute or convalescent COVID-19. Each CDR3 is given with its conserved first and last residue. Each record gives: V gene, clone size, D gene, J gene, CDR3 protein, CDR3 DNA. The D gene is left open where the match is weak. Rows may omit the clone size; those that give it use once, few, many or a size class.

>TRBV19|once|NA|TRBJ1-2
CASSIPYTNYGYTF
TGTGCCAGTAGTATCCCATACACCAACTATGGCTACACCTTC
>TRBV14|NA|NA|TRBJ2-5
CASSRSGLQETQYF
TGTGCCAGCAGCCGCTCCGGACTCCAAGAGACCCAGTACTTC
>TRBV4-2|NA|NA|TRBJ1-1
CASSQEGGAEAFF
TGTGCCAGCAGCCAAGAAGGGGGGGCCGAAGCTTTCTTT
>TRBV7-2|once|TRBD2|TRBJ2-2
CASSLAQGLAGGHTGELFF
TGTGCCAGCAGCTTAGCTCAGGGACTAGCGGGAGGGCACACCGGGGAGCTGTTTTTT
>TRBV5-1|few|NA|TRBJ1-4
CASSPLGRGQEKLFF
TGCGCCAGCAGCCCCCTGGGCAGGGGCCAAGAAAAACTGTTTTTT
>TRBV7-2|NA|TRBD2|TRBJ2-1
CASSPRLAGSYNEQFF
TGTGCCAGCAGCCCGAGACTAGCCGGGTCCTACAATGAGCAGTTCTTC
>TRBV19|NA|NA|TRBJ1-1
CASSIKAASTEAFF
TGTGCCAGTAGTATCAAGGCAGCGAGCACTGAAGCTTTCTTT
>TRBV7-8|NA|NA|TRBJ1-5
CASSIGAGDSNQPQHF
TGTGCCAGCAGCATTGGCGCGGGAGATAGCAATCAGCCCCAGCATTTT
>TRBV18|NA|NA|TRBJ2-4
CASSPGLAKNIQYF
TGTGCCAGCTCACCCGGGTTAGCCAAAAACATTCAGTACTTC
>TRBV6-2/TRBV6-3|NA|TRBD1|TRBJ2-6
CASSLMDRGRPGANVLTF
TGTGCCAGCAGCCTAATGGACAGGGGTCGTCCTGGGGCCAACGTCCTGACTTTC
>TRBV2|once|NA|TRBJ2-7
CASRQSAEQYF
TGTGCCAGCAGGCAAAGCGCCGAGCAGTACTTC
>TRBV19|NA|TRBD1|TRBJ1-5
CASRDRGQGQPQHF
TGTGCCAGTCGGGACAGGGGGCAGGGTCAGCCCCAGCATTTT
>TRBV4-2|once|NA|TRBJ1-2
CASSQERRGGYTF
TGTGCCAGCAGCCAAGAAAGAAGAGGCGGCTACACCTTC
>TRBV2|NA|TRBD2|TRBJ2-5
CASSEGLAGGQETQYF
TGTGCCAGCAGTGAAGGGCTAGCGGGAGGGCAAGAGACCCAGTACTTC
>TRBV19|NA|NA|TRBJ1-1
CASSTYTEAFF
TGTGCCAGTAGTACCTACACTGAAGCTTTCTTT
>TRBV7-8|few|NA|TRBJ1-2
CASSKTGYGYTF
TGTGCCAGCAGTAAAACAGGCTATGGCTACACCTTC
>TRBV30|NA|NA|TRBJ1-6
CAWKAGNSPLHF
TGTGCCTGGAAGGCCGGGAATTCACCCCTCCACTTT
>TRBV27|NA|TRBD2|TRBJ2-3
CASRKLAWSADTQYF
TGTGCCAGCAGAAAACTAGCGTGGTCCGCAGATACGCAGTATTTT
>TRBV28|NA|NA|TRBJ1-1
CASSQWRVNTEAFF
TGTGCCAGCAGCCAGTGGCGGGTGAACACTGAAGCTTTCTTT
>TRBV28|NA|NA|TRBJ1-5
CATHLTGSNQPQHF
TGTGCCACCCACCTAACAGGTAGCAATCAGCCCCAGCATTTT
>TRBV10-1|NA|TRBD2|TRBJ2-1
CASSGEKRENSTYNEQFF
TGCGCCAGCAGTGGTGAAAAGCGGGAGAACAGCACCTACAATGAGCAGTTCTTC
>TRBV2|NA|NA|TRBJ1-5
CASSDRDISHQPQHF
TGTGCCAGCAGTGACCGGGACATTAGTCATCAGCCCCAGCATTTT